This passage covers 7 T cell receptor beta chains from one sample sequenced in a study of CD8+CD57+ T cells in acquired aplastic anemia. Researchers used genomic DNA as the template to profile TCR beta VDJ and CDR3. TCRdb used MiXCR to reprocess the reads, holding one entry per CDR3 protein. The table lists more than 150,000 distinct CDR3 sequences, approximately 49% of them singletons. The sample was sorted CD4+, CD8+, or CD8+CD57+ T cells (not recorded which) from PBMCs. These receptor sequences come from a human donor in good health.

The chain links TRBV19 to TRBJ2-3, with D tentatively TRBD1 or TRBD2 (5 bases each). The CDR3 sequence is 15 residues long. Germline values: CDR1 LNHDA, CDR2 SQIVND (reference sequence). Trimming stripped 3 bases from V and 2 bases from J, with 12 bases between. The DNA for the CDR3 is TGTGCCAGTAGTATTGAGGGGTCTGCCACAGATACGCAGTATTTT. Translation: CASSIEGSATDTQYF.

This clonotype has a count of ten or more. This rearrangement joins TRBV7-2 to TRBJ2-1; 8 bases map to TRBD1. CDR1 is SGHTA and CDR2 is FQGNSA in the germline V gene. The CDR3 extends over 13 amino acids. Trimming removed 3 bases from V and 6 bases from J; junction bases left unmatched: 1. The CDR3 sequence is CASSFGTGNEQFF. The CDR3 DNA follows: TGTGCCAGCAGCTTCGGGACAGGCAATGAGCAGTTCTTC.

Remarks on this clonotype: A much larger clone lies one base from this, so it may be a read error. Here the CDR3 DNA reads TGTGCCAGCAGTTTGACCGGGGGGCTGTTTTTT. As protein: CASSLTGGLFF. The chain carries TRBV12-3 or TRBV12-4 and TRBJ2-2, with D tentatively TRBD2 (6 bases). This CDR3 has 11 amino acids.

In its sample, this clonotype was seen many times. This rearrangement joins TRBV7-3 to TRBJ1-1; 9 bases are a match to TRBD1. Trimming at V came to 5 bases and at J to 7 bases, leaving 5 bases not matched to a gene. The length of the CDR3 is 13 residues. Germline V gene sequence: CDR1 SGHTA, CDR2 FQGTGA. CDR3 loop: CASSAQTGGEAFF. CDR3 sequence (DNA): TGTGCCAGCAGCGCCCAGACAGGGGGTGAAGCTTTCTTT.

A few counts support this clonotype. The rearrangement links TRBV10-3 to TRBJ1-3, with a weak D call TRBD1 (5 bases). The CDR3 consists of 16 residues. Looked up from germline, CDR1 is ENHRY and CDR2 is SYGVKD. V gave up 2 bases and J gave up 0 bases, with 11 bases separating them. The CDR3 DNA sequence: TGTGCCATCAGTGAGGGTAGGGGAGGCTCTGGAAACACCATATATTTT. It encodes CAISEGRGGSGNTIYF.

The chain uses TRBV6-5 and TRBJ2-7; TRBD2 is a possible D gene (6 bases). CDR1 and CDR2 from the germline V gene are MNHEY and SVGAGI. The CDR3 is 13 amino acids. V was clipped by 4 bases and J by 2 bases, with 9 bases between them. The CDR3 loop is CASSSTSTYEQYF. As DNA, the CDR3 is TGTGCCAGCAGTTCTACTAGCACCTACGAGCAGTACTTC.

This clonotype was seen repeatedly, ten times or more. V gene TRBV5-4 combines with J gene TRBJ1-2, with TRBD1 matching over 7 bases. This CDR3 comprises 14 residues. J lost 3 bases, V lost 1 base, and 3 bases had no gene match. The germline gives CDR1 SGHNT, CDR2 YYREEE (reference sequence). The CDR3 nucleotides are TGTGCCAGCAGCTTGACAGGGGTGGACTATGGCTACACCTTC. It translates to CASSLTGVDYGYTF.